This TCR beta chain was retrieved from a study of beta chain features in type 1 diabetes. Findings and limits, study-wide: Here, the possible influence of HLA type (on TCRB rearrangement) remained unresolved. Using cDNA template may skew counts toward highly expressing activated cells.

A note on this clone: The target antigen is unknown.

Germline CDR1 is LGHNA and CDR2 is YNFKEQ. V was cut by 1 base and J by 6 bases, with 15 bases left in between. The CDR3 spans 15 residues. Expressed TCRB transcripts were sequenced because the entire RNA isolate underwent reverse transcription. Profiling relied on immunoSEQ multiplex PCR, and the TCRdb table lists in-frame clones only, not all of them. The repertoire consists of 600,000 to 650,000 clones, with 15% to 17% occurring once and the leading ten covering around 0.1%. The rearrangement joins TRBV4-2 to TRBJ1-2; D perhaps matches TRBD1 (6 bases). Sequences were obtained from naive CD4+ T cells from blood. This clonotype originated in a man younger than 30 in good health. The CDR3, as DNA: TGTGCCAGCAGCCAAGCCGGGGCTCCAGGGGATGGCTACACCTTC. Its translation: CASSQAGAPGDGYTF.